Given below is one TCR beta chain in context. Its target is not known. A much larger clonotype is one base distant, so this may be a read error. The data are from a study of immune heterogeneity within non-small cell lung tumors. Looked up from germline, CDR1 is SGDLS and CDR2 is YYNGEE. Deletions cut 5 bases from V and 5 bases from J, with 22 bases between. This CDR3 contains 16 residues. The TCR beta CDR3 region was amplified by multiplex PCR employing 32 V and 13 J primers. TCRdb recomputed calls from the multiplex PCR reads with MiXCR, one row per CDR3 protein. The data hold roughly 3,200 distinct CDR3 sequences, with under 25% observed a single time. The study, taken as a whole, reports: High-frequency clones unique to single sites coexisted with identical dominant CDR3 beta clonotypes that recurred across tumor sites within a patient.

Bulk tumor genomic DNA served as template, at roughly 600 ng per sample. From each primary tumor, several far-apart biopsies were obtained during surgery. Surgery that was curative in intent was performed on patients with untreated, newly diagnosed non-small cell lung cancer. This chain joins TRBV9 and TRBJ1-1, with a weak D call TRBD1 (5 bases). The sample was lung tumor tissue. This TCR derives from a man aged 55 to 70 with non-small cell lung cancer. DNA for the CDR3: TGTGCCAGCAGAGTCTCCCAGGGACCGCCGAATACTGAAGCTTTCTTT. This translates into CASRVSQGPPNTEAFF.